This T cell receptor beta chain was recorded in a study of cytomegalovirus exposure and HLA in healthy donors. Study-wide context: The 120 or so validation repertoires were produced on the same platform as the 720 or so repertoires of the first cohort. This was reported in a later analysis.

The assay was immunoSEQ multiplex PCR, and TCRdb's table has in-frame clones only and misses some. There are 65,000 to 90,000 clones in the sample; approximately 96% occur only once, and less than 4% lies in the top ten. The CDR3 totals 12 residues. Trimming removed 7 bases from V and 2 bases from J, with 10 bases in between. CDR1 is SQVTM and CDR2 is ANQGSEA in the germline V gene. Sequenced input: PBMCs. The chain combines TRBV29-1 with TRBJ2-3; weak D call: TRBD2 (7 bases). This receptor was obtained from a man aged 18 to 29 in good health and CMV-seronegative. CDR3 residues: CSARGATDTQYF. CDR3 DNA: TGCAGCGCCCGGGGGGCCACAGATACGCAGTATTTT.